The entry below gives a single T cell receptor (beta chain) sequence along with its context. An end of the junction does not agree with germline; a read error may underlie this. The CDR3 is made up of 16 amino acids. From germline, CDR1 is KGHDR and CDR2 SFDVKD. The data belong to a study of tumor and adjacent non-tumor tissue in lung cancer. Overall study: There were 11 to 13 adenocarcinoma, 2 squamous cell carcinoma and 1 small cell lung cancer cases. On average, productive TCRbeta reads reached a few million per sample.

The template was RNA from unsorted bulk tissue. Donors were chemotherapy-naive, newly diagnosed lung cancer surgical patients in China, August–late 2014. Three rounds of nested PCR, following a modified ARM-PCR protocol, produced the TCRbeta library. TCRdb reanalysed the multiplex PCR reads using MiXCR and keeps one entry per CDR3 protein. The sample contains 100,000 to 150,000 distinct CDR3 sequences, 55% to 75% of which appear only once. The V gene is TRBV24-1, the J gene TRBJ2-5; 8 bases are shared with TRBD2. What was sequenced was lung tumor tissue. The TCR was taken from a man aged 25-40 years with non-small cell lung cancer. CDR3 protein: CDTSDPSGSLSETQYF. CDR3 coding DNA: TGTGACACCAGTGACCCAAGCGGGAGTCTATCGGAGACCCAATACTTC.